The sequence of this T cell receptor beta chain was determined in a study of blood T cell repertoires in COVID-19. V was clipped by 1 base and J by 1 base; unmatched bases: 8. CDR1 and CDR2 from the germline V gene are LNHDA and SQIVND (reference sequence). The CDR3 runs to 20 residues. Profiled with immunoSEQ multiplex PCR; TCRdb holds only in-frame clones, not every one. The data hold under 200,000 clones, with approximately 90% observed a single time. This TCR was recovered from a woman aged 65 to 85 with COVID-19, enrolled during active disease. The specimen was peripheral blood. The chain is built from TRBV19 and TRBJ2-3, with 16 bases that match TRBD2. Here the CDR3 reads CASSIGWGLAGGQRTDTQYF. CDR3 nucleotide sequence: TGTGCCAGTAGTATAGGTTGGGGACTAGCGGGGGGGCAACGCACAGATACGCAGTATTTT.